These T cell receptor beta chains were read from a single sample in a study of CD8 T cells in Susac syndrome. Via MiXCR, TCRdb re-called the immunoSEQ multiplex PCR reads, giving one row per CDR3 protein. The data contain approximately 110,000 distinct CDR3 sequences, around 94% of them singletons. The sample comprised CD4+ T cells from PBMCs. These receptors were collected from a human donor in good health. Each CDR3 is given with its conserved first and last residue. A D gene is named only where the DNA matches it firmly. Only part of the rows carry a size: once, few, many, or a class if the clone is expanded.

j_call,v_call,d_call,clone_size,cdr3_nt,cdr3_aa
TRBJ2-5,TRBV30,TRBD2,NA,TGTGCCTGGAGTGTTACTAGCGGGCTGGAGACCCAGTACTTC,CAWSVTSGLETQYF
TRBJ2-7,TRBV2,NA,few,TGTGCCAGCAGTGAAGCCTCCTACGAGCAGTACTTC,CASSEASYEQYF
TRBJ1-3,TRBV30,NA,NA,TGTGCCTGGACAACAGGGTTCTCTGGAAACACCATATATTTT,CAWTTGFSGNTIYF
TRBJ1-1,TRBV20-1,TRBD1,NA,TGCAGACTTCTTCGGGGGACAGAGAACACTGAAGCTTTCTTT,CRLLRGTENTEAFF
TRBJ2-5,TRBV3-1,NA,NA,TGTGCCAGCAGTCTACTCCGGGCCCATGGGGAGACCCAGTACTTC,CASSLLRAHGETQYF
TRBJ2-2,TRBV29-1,TRBD1,NA,TGCAGCGTGACCCGGGACAGGAACACCGGGGAGCTGTTTTTT,CSVTRDRNTGELFF
TRBJ2-1,TRBV3-1,NA,NA,TGTGCCAGCAGCCTGGGAGAGCTTACAATGTTTAAGCAGTTCTTC,CASSLGELTMFKQFF
TRBJ1-4,TRBV19,TRBD1,NA,TGTGCCAGTAGAGCCGGGACAGAGGAAAAACTGTTTTTT,CASRAGTEEKLFF
TRBJ2-3,TRBV5-1,TRBD1,NA,TGCGCCAGCAGTTTTTCCGGGACAGACACAGATACGCAGTATTTT,CASSFSGTDTDTQYF
TRBJ2-1,TRBV7-2,NA,once,TGTGCCAGCAGCTTAGGAGGTCAGGGGAATGGCTATGAGCAGTTCTTC,CASSLGGQGNGYEQFF
TRBJ2-3,TRBV12-3/TRBV12-4,TRBD2,NA,TGTGCCAGCAGGGGGGGACTAGCGGGAGGGGGCTATACGCAGTATTTT,CASRGGLAGGGYTQYF
TRBJ2-3,TRBV30,NA,NA,TGTGCCTGGAATAGACAGATTAGCACAGATACGCAGTATTTT,CAWNRQISTDTQYF
TRBJ2-1,TRBV5-1,TRBD2,once,TGCGCCAGCAGCGCGACTAGCGGGATTAATCTAGCGGATGAGCAGTTCTTC,CASSATSGINLADEQFF
TRBJ2-3,TRBV7-6,NA,NA,TGTGCCAGCAGCTTACTCATAGCGGACGGGACGCAGTATTTT,CASSLLIADGTQYF
TRBJ2-3,TRBV3-1,TRBD2,NA,TGTGCCAGCAGCCCCGGATTGAGTAGCGGGAGAGCAGATACGCAGTATTTT,CASSPGLSSGRADTQYF
TRBJ1-2,TRBV6-2/TRBV6-3,NA,NA,TGTGCCAGCAGTTACTCGGCAGAGAGGATCTATGGCTACACCTTC,CASSYSAERIYGYTF
TRBJ1-1,TRBV7-9,TRBD1,NA,TGTGCCAGCAGCTTTGGGGACAGGGGGAATGAAGCTTTCTTT,CASSFGDRGNEAFF
TRBJ2-1,TRBV7-2,NA,once,TGTGCCAGCAGCTTCCCGGGTGGACGGAATGAGCAGTTCTTC,CASSFPGGRNEQFF
TRBJ1-5,TRBV7-2,NA,NA,TGTGCCAGCAGCCCCCGAACAGGCAATCAGCCCCAGCATTTT,CASSPRTGNQPQHF
TRBJ2-5,TRBV20-1,NA,once,TGCAGTGCCGGGCCTTCCAAAGGAGAGACCCAGTACTTC,CSAGPSKGETQYF
TRBJ2-7,TRBV5-6,NA,NA,TGTGCCAGCAGCACTCGGGATTCTGGGCGCCCCTACGAGCAGTACTTC,CASSTRDSGRPYEQYF
TRBJ2-6,TRBV5-4,NA,NA,TGTGCCAGCAGCTTTTGGACAGCCTATGCCTCTGGGGCCAACGTCCTGACTTTC,CASSFWTAYASGANVLTF
TRBJ2-5,TRBV20-1,NA,NA,TGCAGTGCTAGGATCATGGGCTCAGAGACCCAGTACTTC,CSARIMGSETQYF
TRBJ2-7,TRBV7-2,TRBD2,NA,TGTGCCAGCAGCCCCGGGGTGGCTAGCGGGCGCCTTTTCTACGAGCAGTACTTC,CASSPGVASGRLFYEQYF
TRBJ1-1,TRBV2,NA,once,TGTGCCAGCAGTTTTTATGCTCGGGCCACTGAAGCTTTCTTT,CASSFYARATEAFF
TRBJ2-4,TRBV20-1,TRBD1,NA,TGCAGTGCTGAAGGGGGCGCGGTAGCCAAAAACATTCAGTACTTC,CSAEGGAVAKNIQYF
TRBJ2-5,TRBV6-5,TRBD1,once,TGTGCCAGCGGGACAGGATGGGGGACCCAGTACTTC,CASGTGWGTQYF
TRBJ2-3,TRBV6-5,NA,NA,TGTGCCAGCAGTCCCGGACGGTTCACAGATACGCAGTATTTT,CASSPGRFTDTQYF
TRBJ2-2,TRBV19,NA,NA,TGTGCCAGTACAGGGGTATCGGGCGGGGAGCTGTTTTTT,CASTGVSGGELFF
TRBJ2-2,TRBV20-1,NA,once,TGCAGTGCTAGAGAACCGGGACATACGGGCACCGGGGAGCTGTTTTTT,CSAREPGHTGTGELFF
TRBJ2-1,TRBV5-1,TRBD1,NA,TGCGCCAGCAGCGAAGACAGGGCCTACAATGAGCAGTTCTTC,CASSEDRAYNEQFF
TRBJ1-2,TRBV7-9,NA,NA,TGTGCCAGCAGCTTGACAGACGGAGGTTATGGCTACACCTTC,CASSLTDGGYGYTF
TRBJ2-6,TRBV7-2,NA,NA,TGTGCCAGCAGCTTAGCCGGGACTCTGACTTTC,CASSLAGTLTF
TRBJ2-7,TRBV6-1,NA,NA,TGTGCCATAGCGAAATTCAGCGGTTACGGATCCCACGAGCAGTACTTC,CAIAKFSGYGSHEQYF
TRBJ1-1,TRBV29-1,TRBD1,NA,TGCAGCACCACGGGACAGGGGGACACTGAAGCTTTCTTT,CSTTGQGDTEAFF
TRBJ1-1,TRBV5-1,NA,NA,TGCGCCAGCAGCTTGTCCTTGACAGGAGTGAACACTGAAGCTTTCTTT,CASSLSLTGVNTEAFF
TRBJ1-5,TRBV14,NA,NA,TGTGCCAGCAGCCAATCCATGGGGCAGCCCCAGCATTTT,CASSQSMGQPQHF
TRBJ2-1,TRBV5-1,NA,NA,TGCGCCAGCAGCCGCCTACCGGGAGTGTCCTACAATGAGCAGTTCTTC,CASSRLPGVSYNEQFF
TRBJ1-1,TRBV2,NA,NA,TGTGCCAGCAGGGAACAGGGAGTAGGGACTGAAGCTTTCTTT,CASREQGVGTEAFF
TRBJ2-5,TRBV20-1,TRBD1,once,TGCAGTGCACAGGACAGGGCCGAGACCCAGTACTTC,CSAQDRAETQYF
TRBJ2-1,TRBV30,TRBD2,NA,TGTGCCTGGAGTGTAGGGACTAGCGGCAATGAGCAGTTCTTC,CAWSVGTSGNEQFF
TRBJ2-5,TRBV12-3/TRBV12-4,NA,NA,TGTGCCAGCAGTTTTACAGAGGGAGGTGAGACCCAGTACTTC,CASSFTEGGETQYF
TRBJ2-7,TRBV30,TRBD2,NA,TGTGCCTGGAGGGAGAGCGGGGGTAACTACGAGCAGTACTTC,CAWRESGGNYEQYF
TRBJ2-3,TRBV7-9,NA,NA,TGTGCCAGCAGACCCGGGAGTCCAGATACGCAGTATTTT,CASRPGSPDTQYF
TRBJ2-5,TRBV12-3/TRBV12-4,NA,NA,TGTGCCAGCAGTTTAGGGGGCCCGGGGACCCAGTACTTC,CASSLGGPGTQYF
TRBJ2-4,TRBV19,NA,NA,TGTGCCAGTAGTCCATGGGGCAGCAGCAAAAACATTCAGTACTTC,CASSPWGSSKNIQYF
TRBJ2-6,TRBV5-1,NA,NA,TGCGCCAGCAGCTTGGGCCAGTCTGGGGCCAACGTCCTGACTTTC,CASSLGQSGANVLTF
TRBJ1-1,TRBV15,NA,once,TGTGCCACCGCAGCCTGGGGCCTGAACACTGAAGCTTTCTTT,CATAAWGLNTEAFF
TRBJ1-1,TRBV5-1,TRBD1,NA,TGCGCCAGCAGCTTGGTGGGACAGGGGGCGCTCACTGAAGCTTTCTTT,CASSLVGQGALTEAFF
TRBJ1-2,TRBV29-1,TRBD1,NA,TGCAGCGTTGAACCCGGACAGGGAGGAGGCTACACCTTC,CSVEPGQGGGYTF
TRBJ2-1,TRBV29-1,TRBD2,NA,TGCAGCGTTGAGGGCGGGAGCACCTACAATGAGCAGTTCTTC,CSVEGGSTYNEQFF
TRBJ2-5,TRBV5-1,NA,NA,TGCGCCAGCAGCCGGGACATTCAAGAGACCCAGTACTTC,CASSRDIQETQYF